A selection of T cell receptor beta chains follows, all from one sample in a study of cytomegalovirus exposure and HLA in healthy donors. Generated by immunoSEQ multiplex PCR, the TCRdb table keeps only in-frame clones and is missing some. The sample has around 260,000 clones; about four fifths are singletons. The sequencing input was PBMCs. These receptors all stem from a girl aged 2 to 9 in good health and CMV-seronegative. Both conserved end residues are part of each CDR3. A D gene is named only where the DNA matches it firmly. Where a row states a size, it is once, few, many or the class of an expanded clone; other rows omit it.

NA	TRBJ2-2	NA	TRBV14	CASSQQGLTGELFF	TGTGCCAGCAGCCAACAGGGACTGACCGGGGAGCTGTTTTTT
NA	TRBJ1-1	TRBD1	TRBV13	CASSSSGGTEAFF	TGTGCCAGCAGCTCCTCAGGGGGCACTGAAGCTTTCTTT
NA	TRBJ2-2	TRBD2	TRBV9	CASSSTSGKRAGELFF	TGTGCCAGCAGTAGTACTAGCGGGAAACGGGCCGGGGAGCTGTTTTTT
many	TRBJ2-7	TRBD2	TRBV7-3	CASSPGTGTSGYEQYF	TGTGCCAGCAGCCCTGGCACCGGGACTAGCGGCTACGAGCAGTACTTC
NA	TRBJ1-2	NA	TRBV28	CASTARASRGYTF	TGTGCCAGCACCGCGAGGGCCTCGAGAGGCTACACCTTC
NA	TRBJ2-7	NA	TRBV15	CATSRQRGTYEQYF	TGTGCCACCAGCAGGCAGCGCGGGACCTACGAGCAGTACTTC
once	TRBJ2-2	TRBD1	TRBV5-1	CASSLSGGRAGELFF	TGCGCCAGCAGCTTGTCAGGGGGTAGGGCCGGGGAGCTGTTTTTT
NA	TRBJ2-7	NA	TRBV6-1	CASSPDRLGSYEQYF	TGTGCCAGCAGCCCCGACAGGCTCGGCTCCTACGAGCAGTACTTC
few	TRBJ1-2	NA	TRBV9	CASSGAISYGYTF	TGTGCCAGCAGCGGAGCAATTTCCTATGGCTACACCTTC
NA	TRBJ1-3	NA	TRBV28	CASKLPGERTGNTIYF	TGTGCCAGCAAGCTCCCGGGAGAAAGAACTGGAAACACCATATATTTT
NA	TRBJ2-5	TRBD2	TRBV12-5	CASGPSGRPQETQYF	TGTGCTAGTGGCCCTAGCGGGAGGCCCCAAGAGACCCAGTACTTC
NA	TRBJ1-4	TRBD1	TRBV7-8	CASSPGGRTNEKLFF	TGTGCCAGCAGCCCAGGGGGCAGAACTAATGAAAAACTGTTTTTT
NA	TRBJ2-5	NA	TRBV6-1	CASSEAHRAETQYF	TGTGCCAGCAGTGAAGCGCACAGGGCGGAGACCCAGTACTTC
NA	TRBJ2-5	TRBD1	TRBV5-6	CASSWTGGETQYF	TGTGCCAGCAGCTGGACAGGGGGAGAGACCCAGTACTTC
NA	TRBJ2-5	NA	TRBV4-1	CASSHRGPQYF	TGCGCCAGCAGCCACCGGGGTCCCCAGTACTTC
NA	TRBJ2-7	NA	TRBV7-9	CASSVAASYEQYF	TGTGCCAGCAGCGTGGCGGCTAGCTACGAGCAGTACTTC
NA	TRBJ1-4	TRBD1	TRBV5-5	CASSSLLTDRVQNEKLFF	TGTGCCAGCAGCTCTCTACTAACCGACAGGGTTCAAAATGAAAAACTGTTTTTT
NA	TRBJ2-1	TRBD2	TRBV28	CASSLSSGSREQFF	TGTGCCAGCAGTTTATCGAGCGGGAGCCGTGAGCAGTTCTTC
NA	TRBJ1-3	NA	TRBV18	CASSLTEASGNTIYF	TGTGCCAGCTCACTAACAGAAGCCTCTGGAAACACCATATATTTT
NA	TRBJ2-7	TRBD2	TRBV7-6	CASSLSWTSGGPPYEQYF	TGTGCCAGCAGCTTAAGTTGGACTAGCGGGGGGCCCCCCTACGAGCAGTACTTC
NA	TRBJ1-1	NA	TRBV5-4	CASSSAQGLEAFF	TGTGCCAGCAGCTCAGCACAGGGCCTTGAAGCTTTCTTT
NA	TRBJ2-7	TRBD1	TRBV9	CASSGPGQRVYEQYF	TGTGCCAGCAGCGGGCCGGGACAGCGAGTCTACGAGCAGTACTTC
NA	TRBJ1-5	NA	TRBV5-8	CASSLTGHRPQHF	TGTGCCAGCAGCTTGACGGGACATCGGCCCCAGCATTTT
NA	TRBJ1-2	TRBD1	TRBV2	CASRGQGGYTF	TGTGCCAGCCGAGGACAGGGCGGCTACACCTTC
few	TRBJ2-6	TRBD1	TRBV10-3	CATGQGSSGANVLTF	TGTGCCACCGGACAGGGATCCTCTGGGGCCAACGTCCTGACTTTC
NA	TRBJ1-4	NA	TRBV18	CASSPVQDNEKLFF	TGTGCCAGCTCCCCCGTACAGGATAATGAAAAACTGTTTTTT
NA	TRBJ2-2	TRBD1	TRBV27	CASSLPTGVIPGELFF	TGTGCCAGCAGTTTACCGACAGGGGTTATTCCCGGGGAGCTGTTTTTT
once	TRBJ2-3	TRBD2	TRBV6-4	CASSSGGNTDTQYF	TGTGCCAGCAGTAGCGGGGGGAACACAGATACGCAGTATTTT
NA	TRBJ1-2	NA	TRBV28	CASSRGSYGYTF	TGTGCCAGCAGCCGAGGAAGCTATGGCTACACCTTC
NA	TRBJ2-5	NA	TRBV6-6	CASSYDRLETQYF	TGTGCCAGCAGTTACGACAGACTCGAGACCCAGTACTTC
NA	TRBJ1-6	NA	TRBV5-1	CASSLDYGTRSPLHF	TGCGCCAGCAGCTTGGACTATGGGACAAGATCACCCCTCCACTTT
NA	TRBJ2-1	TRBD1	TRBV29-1	CSARDRDYNEQFF	TGCAGCGCCCGGGACAGGGACTACAATGAGCAGTTCTTC
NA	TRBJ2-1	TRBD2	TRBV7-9	CASSSGTINNEQFF	TGTGCCAGCAGCTCCGGGACTATAAACAATGAGCAGTTCTTC
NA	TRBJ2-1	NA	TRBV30	CAWSMGGFGYNEQFF	TGTGCCTGGAGTATGGGAGGTTTTGGCTACAATGAGCAGTTCTTC
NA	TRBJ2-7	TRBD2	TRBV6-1	CASSGGGSYEQYF	TGTGCCAGCAGTGGGGGGGGGAGTTACGAGCAGTACTTC
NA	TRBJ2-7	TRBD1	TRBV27	CASRPRQGSYEQYF	TGTGCCAGCAGACCCCGACAGGGCTCCTACGAGCAGTACTTC
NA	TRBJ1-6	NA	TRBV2	CASGQLTYNSPLHF	TGTGCCAGCGGGCAGCTAACCTATAATTCACCCCTCCACTTT
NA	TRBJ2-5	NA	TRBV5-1	CASSLASRIGETQYF	TGCGCCAGCAGCTTGGCCAGTAGAATCGGGGAGACCCAGTACTTC
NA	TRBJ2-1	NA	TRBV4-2	CASSQGGASYNEQFF	TGTGCCAGCAGCCAAGGCGGGGCTAGTTACAATGAGCAGTTCTTC
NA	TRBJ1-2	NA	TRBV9	CASSVGPFPNYGYTF	TGTGCCAGCAGCGTAGGGCCTTTTCCTAACTATGGCTACACCTTC
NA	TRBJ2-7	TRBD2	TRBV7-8	CASSLVAGASGGFYEQYF	TGTGCCAGCAGCTTAGTCGCTGGGGCTAGCGGGGGTTTTTACGAGCAGTACTTC
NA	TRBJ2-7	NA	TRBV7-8	CASREGNEQYF	TGTGCCAGCCGAGAGGGCAACGAGCAGTACTTC
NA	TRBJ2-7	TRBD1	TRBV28	CASSLRGTGGRRYEQYF	TGTGCCAGCAGCTTGCGGGGGACAGGGGGCCGGAGGTACGAGCAGTACTTC
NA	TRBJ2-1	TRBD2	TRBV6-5	CASYPVAGGPNEQFF	TGTGCCAGCTACCCCGTAGCGGGAGGGCCCAATGAGCAGTTCTTC
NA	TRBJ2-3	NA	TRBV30	CAWSRGIGAGSKADTQYF	TGTGCCTGGAGTAGGGGGATCGGGGCCGGGTCCAAGGCAGATACGCAGTATTTT
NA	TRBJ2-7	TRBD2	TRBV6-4	CANPELAGGILYEQYF	TGTGCCAACCCGGAGCTAGCGGGAGGGATCCTATACGAGCAGTACTTC
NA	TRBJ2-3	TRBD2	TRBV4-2	CASSQPGLAGGPSTDTQYF	TGTGCCAGCAGCCAACCGGGACTAGCGGGGGGGCCTAGCACAGATACGCAGTATTTT
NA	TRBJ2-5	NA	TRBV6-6	CASIGRVGETQYF	TGTGCCAGCATCGGCAGGGTGGGAGAGACCCAGTACTTC
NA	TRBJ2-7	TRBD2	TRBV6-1	CASSGMAGGSYEQYF	TGTGCCAGCAGCGGCATGGCGGGGGGCTCCTACGAGCAGTACTTC